A selection of T cell receptor beta chains follows, all from one sample in a study of blood T cells in healthy people across ages. TCRdb re-called the 5' RACE reads with MiXCR, one entry per CDR3 protein. There are about 1.4 million distinct CDR3 sequences in the sample; around 59% occur only once, and about 6.7% lies in the top ten. Sample: blood. The receptors originated from a man aged 18 to 35 in good health. The CDR3 runs from the conserved cysteine through the conserved F or W. The D gene is left open where the match is weak. Clone size is shown for a subset of rows, as once, few, many or a class of expanded clone.

NA	NA	TRBV4-1	TRBJ2-1	CASSQEPPKINEQFF	TGCGCCAGCAGCCAAGAACCCCCGAAGATAAATGAGCAGTTCTTC
NA	NA	TRBV12-3/TRBV12-4	TRBJ1-5	CASSFGRGTGGQPQHF	TGTGCCAGCAGTTTTGGAAGGGGCACGGGTGGTCAGCCCCAGCATTTT
TRBD1	once	TRBV12-3/TRBV12-4	TRBJ1-2	CASSKTGGNCDYTF	TGTGCCAGCAGTAAGACAGGGGGAAACTGTGACTACACCTTC
NA	NA	TRBV11-2	TRBJ1-2	CASSSGDGGYTF	TGTGCCAGCAGCTCAGGGGATGGGGGCTACACCTTC
NA	NA	TRBV20-1	TRBJ2-7	CSASKLDEQYF	TGCAGTGCTAGTAAGCTTGACGAGCAGTACTTC
TRBD2	NA	TRBV11-2	TRBJ2-7	CASSSRTSGSAFYEQYF	TGTGCCAGCAGCTCCCGGACTAGCGGGAGTGCTTTCTACGAGCAGTACTTC
NA	NA	TRBV21-1	TRBJ2-4	CASSIKGGREDIQYF	TGTGCCAGCAGCATAAAAGGGGGCAGGGAAGACATTCAGTACTTC
NA	NA	TRBV6-5	TRBJ1-1	CTSSYRSLRRNTEAFF	TGTACCAGCAGTTACAGATCGCTCAGGAGGAACACTGAAGCTTTCTTT
NA	few	TRBV5-1	TRBJ2-2	CASSLERRGQTNTGELFF	TGCGCCAGCAGCTTGGAGCGGCGGGGACAGACGAACACCGGGGAGCTGTTTTTT
NA	NA	TRBV6-6	TRBJ2-1	CASSYGVLQFF	TGTGCCAGCAGTTACGGGGTCCTGCAGTTCTTC
NA	NA	TRBV25-1	TRBJ1-2	CASSDLFGYTF	TGTGCCAGCAGCGACCTATTCGGCTACACCTTC
TRBD1	NA	TRBV14	TRBJ2-4	CASSQTGTGRTQYF	TGTGCCAGCAGCCAAACCGGGACAGGGAGGACGCAGTACTTC
NA	NA	TRBV9	TRBJ2-1	CASSPPIRNEQFF	TGTGCCAGCAGCCCCCCGATTAGGAATGAGCAGTTCTTC
NA	NA	TRBV5-6	TRBJ2-7	CASIKRGLYEQYF	TGTGCCAGCATAAAGAGGGGCCTCTACGAGCAGTACTTC
NA	few	TRBV29-1	TRBJ1-5	CSVEDRGASRQPQHF	TGCAGCGTTGAAGATCGGGGGGCCTCACGTCAGCCCCAGCATTTT
NA	NA	TRBV24-1	TRBJ2-7	CATSRSGAYEQYF	TGTGCCACCAGTAGGTCAGGGGCCTACGAGCAGTACTTC
NA	NA	TRBV7-8	TRBJ2-3	CASSTRGFTDTQYF	TGTGCCAGCAGCACACGGGGGTTCACAGATACGCAGTATTTT